This T cell receptor beta chain was sequenced in a study of blood T cell repertoires in COVID-19. The CDR3 has 13 amino acids. V gave up 3 bases and J gave up 14 bases, with 19 bases separating them. The germline gives CDR1 SGHTA, CDR2 FQGNSA. Sequencing used immunoSEQ multiplex PCR; TCRdb keeps in-frame clones, though not all of them. Found here are 110,000 to 150,000 clones, 84% of them singletons; the top ten hold over 35%. The sequenced sample was peripheral blood. This clonotype originated in a human donor in a cohort sampled during active COVID-19. The chain is built from TRBV7-2 and TRBJ2-5; the D gene is possibly TRBD1 (5 bases). The CDR3 bases are TGTGCCAGCAGCTTTGCCCTCCAGGGTGGCTTTTACTTC. Amino acids: CASSFALQGGFYF.